The following is a T cell receptor (beta chain) sequence with its context. The data were taken from a study of blood T cell repertoires in COVID-19. Clones were read by immunoSEQ multiplex PCR, and TCRdb kept only the in-frame ones, dropping some. The table has approximately 140,000 clones, approximately 88% seen once; the top ten hold 15% to 20%. Between the trimmed V and J ends, which lost 5 bases and 0 bases, there was a span of 11 bases. Germline-derived CDR1 and CDR2 are SNHLY and FYNNEI. The CDR3 loop spans 14 amino acids. The chain links TRBV2 to TRBJ2-7; tentatively, D is TRBD1 (6 bases). The clonotype originates from a woman aged 80 or older with acute or convalescent COVID-19. The sequenced sample was peripheral blood. The CDR3: CASSLTGSSYEQYF. The CDR3 DNA reads as TGTGCCAGCAGTTTGACAGGCAGCTCCTACGAGCAGTACTTC.